This T cell receptor beta chain was profiled in a study of shared clonotypes between healthy human individuals. As to this clone: As yet, its antigen is unknown.

The table came from immunoSEQ multiplex PCR; TCRdb's copy has only in-frame clones and leaves some out. The data contain about 2 million clones, over 85% of them seen just once; the ten biggest clones take up 1% to 1.5%. CD45RO-negative, CCR7-positively selected cells formed the naive CD8 fraction, excluding terminally differentiated effector memory CD45RA+ cells. CDR1 is SGHVS, CDR2 FQNEAQ, per germline. There are 15 residues in the CDR3. Germline trimming cut 5 bases from V and 3 bases from J; bases unmatched to any gene: 7. Overall study results and limits: Richness estimates generally favored naive over memory subsets. Blood alone was sampled, and tissue repertoires likely differ.

The origin of this receptor is a man between 18 and 29 years old in good health. The chain couples TRBV7-8 to TRBJ2-1, with 7 bases that match TRBD1. The material sequenced was naive CD8+ T cells sorted from blood. CDR3: CASSPSTGDYNEQFF. The CDR3 DNA sequence: TGTGCCAGCAGCCCCTCAACAGGGGACTACAATGAGCAGTTCTTC.